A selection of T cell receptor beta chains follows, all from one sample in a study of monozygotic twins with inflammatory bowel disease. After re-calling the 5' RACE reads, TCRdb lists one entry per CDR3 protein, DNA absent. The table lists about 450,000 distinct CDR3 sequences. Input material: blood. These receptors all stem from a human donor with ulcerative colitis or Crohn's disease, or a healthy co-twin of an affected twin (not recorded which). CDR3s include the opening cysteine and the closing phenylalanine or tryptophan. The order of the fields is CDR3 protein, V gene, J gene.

CASSQVLSTDTQYF,TRBV3-1,TRBJ2-3
CATSLSNQPQHF,TRBV15,TRBJ1-5
CATSRGLGTGGDYTF,TRBV15,TRBJ1-2
CASSLVGQGNEAFF,TRBV5-6,TRBJ1-1
CASSPVARGTEAFF,TRBV6-2/TRBV6-3,TRBJ1-1
CASSKGQNYEQYF,TRBV6-5,TRBJ2-7
CASSLLVGGGGTDTQYF,TRBV5-4,TRBJ2-3
CASSLGTGNNEQFF,TRBV19,TRBJ2-1
CASSPWDNVETQYF,TRBV5-1,TRBJ2-5
CASSYGGTIYF,TRBV6-5,TRBJ1-3
CASTTSSGGYHNEQFF,TRBV11-2,TRBJ2-1
CASSTRAGGNQPQHF,TRBV28,TRBJ1-5
CASSWLIGPYEQYF,TRBV4-3,TRBJ2-7
CASSFTPGQGGNEQFF,TRBV27,TRBJ2-1
CAVAGTGADTQYF,TRBV12-3/TRBV12-4,TRBJ2-3
CASTNQGDEQFF,TRBV6-5,TRBJ2-1
CASSRGRPKFF,TRBV11-2,TRBJ2-1
CASRNGRGNQPQHF,TRBV27,TRBJ1-5
CASSDRPSAGELFF,TRBV5-1,TRBJ2-2
CSVARVNTEAFF,TRBV29-1,TRBJ1-1
CSARVGAGVGYNEQFF,TRBV20-1,TRBJ2-1
CSGTSGTVKETQYF,TRBV29-1,TRBJ2-5
CSAWDRSRKGEAFF,TRBV29-1,TRBJ1-1
CSVGDRVDYGYTF,TRBV29-1,TRBJ1-2
CASSLGQGWTNVLTF,TRBV7-2,TRBJ2-6
CASSHRTGGPTDTQYF,TRBV12-3/TRBV12-4,TRBJ2-3
CASSDGLARIETQYF,TRBV2,TRBJ2-5
CASSGEGAGEVTQYF,TRBV5-1,TRBJ2-5
CASSEPGHGYTEAFF,TRBV25-1,TRBJ1-1
CASSLKGAGELFF,TRBV12-3/TRBV12-4,TRBJ2-2
CAIPFARIYWAEFF,TRBV6-1,TRBJ2-1
CASSRPGQEDQPQHF,TRBV6-1,TRBJ1-5
CASRGEQGVGNQPQHF,TRBV12-3/TRBV12-4,TRBJ1-5
CASSQGLAGGPVVF,TRBV3-1,TRBJ2-1
CASIGVRNSPLHF,TRBV2,TRBJ1-6
CASSAPSGSLPYEQYF,TRBV13,TRBJ2-7
CSARDQGDSSYGYEQYF,TRBV20-1,TRBJ2-7
CASSIQVAGVGELFF,TRBV19,TRBJ2-2
CAISTYNEQFF,TRBV10-3,TRBJ2-1
CATSDPQGTNEQFF,TRBV24-1,TRBJ2-1
CASGLVTGYAFF,TRBV12-5,TRBJ1-1
CASSGTGDAEALF,TRBV6-6,TRBJ1-1
CASRSQGWDTGELFF,TRBV6-2/TRBV6-3,TRBJ2-2
CASSVHRSGATGELFF,TRBV9,TRBJ2-2
CASSLGQGMGSPLHF,TRBV5-1,TRBJ1-6